A single sample is the source of the 15 T cell receptor beta chains below, sequenced in a study of somatic mutations in cytotoxic T cells in rheumatoid arthritis. Sequencing was performed with immunoSEQ multiplex PCR; in TCRdb, only in-frame clones are kept and a portion is missing. The data hold approximately 12,000 clones, with just under 75% observed a single time. Sequencing was done on a sample of CD8+ T cells sorted from blood. The receptors were sampled from a woman aged 40 to 50 in good health.

The chain has TRBV28 and TRBJ2-5; 13 bases line up with TRBD2. With 8 bases clipped from V and 1 base from J, the junction kept 13 bases outside the gene matches. The CDR3 extends over 18 amino acids. Germline CDR1 is MDHEN and CDR2 is SYDVKM. The DNA for the CDR3 is TGTGCCAGCGGCCAGGCGGCTACTAGCGGGGGGGGCCAAGAGACCCAGTACTTC. Translating gives CASGQAATSGGGQETQYF.

The chain uses TRBV19 and TRBJ1-1, with D maybe TRBD1 (5 bases). The V gene's germline CDR1 is LNHDA and CDR2 SQIVND (reference sequence). V was shortened by 4 bases and J by 0 bases, with 9 bases between the two germline ends. CDR3 length: 14 residues. The CDR3: CASSTRQLNTEAFF. For the CDR3, the DNA is TGTGCCAGTAGTACCCGACAGCTGAACACTGAAGCTTTCTTT.

The chain's CDR3 is CASSPLRASSYEQYF. The CDR3 region has the DNA TGTGCCAGCAGTCCCCTCCGGGCCAGCTCCTACGAGCAGTACTTC. The chain employs TRBV27 and TRBJ2-7, with unresolved D. The CDR3 sequence is 15 residues long. V was shortened by 5 bases and J by 0 bases, with 14 bases between the two germline ends. Per germline, CDR1 MNHEY and CDR2 SMNVEV (reference sequence).

V and J are TRBV27 and TRBJ1-5; no clear D. With 0 bases removed from V and 7 bases from J, the gap between germline ends came to 10 bases. The CDR3 consists of 14 residues. Germline assignment: CDR1 MNHEY and CDR2 SMNVEV (reference sequence). CDR3 amino acids: CASSLSGNEQPQHF. The CDR3 region has the DNA TGTGCCAGCAGTTTATCGGGAAATGAACAGCCCCAGCATTTT.

This clone has more than one count but fewer than ten. The rearrangement uses TRBV6-6 and TRBJ2-1, with D perhaps assigned TRBD1 or TRBD2 (5 bases each). The CDR3 has 16 residues. The ends were cut back, 5 bases at V and 5 bases at J, with 19 bases in the middle. Germline values: CDR1 MNHNY, CDR2 SVGAGI (reference sequence). The CDR3 DNA is TGTGCCAGCAGTCTAACGGGAATTTTGGGGGACAATGAGCAGTTCTTC. Translated, it gives CASSLTGILGDNEQFF.

CDR3 protein: CASSLASLGLMNTEAFF. In nucleotides, the CDR3 is TGTGCCAGCAGCTTAGCTAGTTTAGGCCTCATGAACACTGAAGCTTTCTTT. V gene TRBV13 combines with J gene TRBJ1-1; no clear D gene. The CDR3 runs 17 residues. Germline V CDR1 and CDR2: PRHDT, FYEKMQ (reference sequence). V gave up 1 base and J gave up 0 bases, with 15 bases separating them.

The chain uses TRBV7-8 and TRBJ2-7; weak D call: TRBD2 (8 bases). The CDR3 is 16 residues long. V was clipped by 3 bases and J by 0 bases, with 15 bases between them. Germline V gives CDR1 SGHVS, CDR2 FQNEAQ. CDR3 sequence: CASSFPREGASYEQYV. The CDR3 nucleotides are TGTGCCAGCAGCTTCCCCCGGGAGGGGGCCTCCTACGAGCAGTACGTC.

V gene TRBV2 combines with J gene TRBJ1-2; 10 bases fit TRBD1. Germline V gene lookup returns CDR1 SNHLY and CDR2 FYNNEI. V shed 9 bases, J shed 6 bases, and the junction held 19 bases outside the gene matches. This CDR3 has 17 residues. The CDR3 DNA reads as TGTGCCAGTACCCAAGTACAGCCGGGACAGGGGTTCGATGGCTACACCTTC. Encoded protein: CASTQVQPGQGFDGYTF. Full variable domain (remainder filled in from reference TRBV2 and TRBJ1-2): EPEVTQTPSHQVTQMGQEVILRCVPISNHLYFYWYRQILGQKVEFLVSFYNNEISEKSEIFDDQFSVERPDGSNFTLKIRSTKLEDSAMYFCASTQVQPGQGFDGYTFGSGTRLTVV.

The chain is built from TRBV27 and TRBJ2-5, with TRBD1 identical over 9 bases. The DNA end is more similar to TRBJ2-7, so the J call may be wrong. This CDR3 comprises 12 residues. The germline CDR1 and CDR2 sequences are MNHEY and SMNVEV (reference sequence). As DNA, the CDR3 is TGTGCCAGTGGACAGGGGACCTACGAGCAGTACTTC. Its protein product is CASGQGTYEQYF.

This sequence joins TRBV7-8 and TRBJ2-7, with 7 bases fitting TRBD1. The CDR3 is made up of 15 amino acids. In germline, CDR1 is SGHVS, CDR2 FQNEAQ. The trim removed 0 bases at V and 6 bases at J, leaving 8 bases unmatched. CDR3 DNA: TGTGCCAGCAGCTTAGCTGCACAGGGGTTTGCCGAGCAGTACTTC. This gives the protein CASSLAAQGFAEQYF.

This clone was found a few times. This chain uses TRBV4-3 with TRBJ2-1, with D maybe TRBD2 (6 bases). Germline CDR1 LGHNA, CDR2 YSLEER. The germline V and J ends were trimmed by 0 bases and 4 bases, with 13 bases remaining between them. The CDR3 has 16 amino acids. CDR3 DNA sequence: TGCGCCAGCAGCCAAGACCCGCGGGGAAATTACAATGAGCAGTTCTTC. This sequence encodes CASSQDPRGNYNEQFF.

This clone was recorded once. The chain joins TRBV30 to TRBJ1-1, with a weak D call TRBD1 (6 bases). The CDR3 totals 14 residues. Trimming removed 4 bases from V and 1 base from J, with 13 bases in between. The germline gives CDR1 GTSNPN, CDR2 SVGIG (reference sequence). The CDR3 is CAWTWTDWNTEAFF. The CDR3 DNA reads as TGTGCCTGGACCTGGACAGATTGGAACACTGAAGCTTTCTTT. The complete variable domain, with remaining parts taken from reference TRBV30 and TRBJ1-1, reads SQTIHQWPATLVQPVGSPLSLECTVEGTSNPNLYWYRQAAGRGLQLLFYSVGIGQISSEVPQNLSASRPQDRQFILSSKKLLLSDSGFYLCAWTWTDWNTEAFFGQGTRLTVV.

This chain joins TRBV9 and TRBJ2-5; TRBD2 is a possible D gene (8 bases). CDR1 and CDR2 from the germline V gene are SGDLS and YYNGEE. V was clipped by 4 bases and J by 4 bases, with 17 bases between them. This CDR3 is 15 amino acids long. CDR3 loop: CASSPLTGTRETQYF. For the CDR3, the DNA is TGTGCCAGCAGCCCTTTGACAGGGACTAGAGAGACCCAGTACTTC.

The chain carries TRBV28 and TRBJ1-2; D is possibly TRBD1 (6 bases). The germline CDR1 and CDR2 sequences are MDHEN and SYDVKM. V was cut by 6 bases and J by 3 bases, with 14 bases left in between. This CDR3 comprises 14 residues. CDR3 in DNA: TGTGCCAGCAGATTGGGCGAGGGGGACTATGGCTACACCTTC. Its translation is CASRLGEGDYGYTF.

V and J are TRBV15 and TRBJ2-1; perhaps TRBD1 as D (5 bases). CDR1 is LNHNV and CDR2 is YYDKDF in the germline V gene (reference sequence). The CDR3 runs to 16 residues. Trimming took off 3 bases at V and 0 bases at J, with 12 bases between the two ends. Here the CDR3 DNA reads TGTGCCACCAGCAGTCGACAGCTCCCCTCCTACAATGAGCAGTTCTTC. Protein: CATSSRQLPSYNEQFF.